What follows are 14 T cell receptor beta chains derived from one specimen sequenced in a study of blood T cell repertoires in COVID-19. The repertoire was sequenced with immunoSEQ multiplex PCR; TCRdb's copy has only in-frame clones and lacks some. The profile shows about 84,000 clones, over 75% of them singletons. The sample taken for sequencing was peripheral blood. These receptors all come from a man in his 70s with acute or convalescent COVID-19.

This chain links TRBV27 with TRBJ1-1; 9 nucleotides align to TRBD1. V lost 4 bases, J lost 0 bases, and 9 bases stayed unmatched. Germline assignment: CDR1 MNHEY and CDR2 SMNVEV (reference sequence). This CDR3 contains 17 residues. Here the CDR3 reads CASSSGDRAFMNTEAFF. The CDR3 coding sequence is TGTGCCAGCAGTTCCGGGGACAGGGCTTTCATGAACACTGAAGCTTTCTTT.

This clone has a single count. V gene TRBV6-5 combines with J gene TRBJ2-7; 8 bases line up with TRBD1. This CDR3 has 16 residues. J gave up 1 base and V 2 bases, and 7 bases lay outside the gene matches. Looked up from germline, CDR1 is MNHEY and CDR2 is SVGAGI. CDR3 sequence reads: CASSYAGQGTSYEQYF. The DNA for the CDR3 is TGTGCCAGCAGTTACGCCGGACAGGGAACTTCCTACGAGCAGTACTTC.

The V gene is TRBV5-1, the J gene TRBJ1-2, with D hard to call. Deletions cut 6 bases from V and 3 bases from J, with 12 bases between. CDR1 is SGHRS and CDR2 is YFSETQ in the germline V gene. CDR3 length: 13 amino acids. The CDR3 coding sequence is TGCGCCAGCACCCTTGGTGGCTACTATGGCTACACCTTC. It encodes CASTLGGYYGYTF.

The V call is TRBV29-1, the J call TRBJ2-5; TRBD2 agrees at 7 bases. This CDR3 has 12 amino acids. CDR1 is SQVTM and CDR2 is ANQGSEA in the germline V gene. V dropped 3 bases and J dropped 4; count of bases not matched to a gene: 2. The CDR3 loop reads CSVEGRGETQYF. As DNA, the CDR3 is TGCAGCGTTGAGGGGAGGGGAGAGACCCAGTACTTC.

The chain uses TRBV15 and TRBJ2-7; 10 bases agree with TRBD2. V lost 5 bases to trimming and J lost 5 bases; unmatched junction nucleotides: 6. The CDR3 extends over 14 amino acids. CDR1 LNHNV and CDR2 YYDKDF come from the germline V gene (reference sequence). This CDR3 reads CATSLAGASHEQYF. The CDR3 DNA reads as TGTGCCACCAGCCTAGCGGGAGCTTCCCACGAGCAGTACTTC.

The chain links TRBV5-1 to TRBJ2-3; 9 bases align to TRBD1. Per germline, CDR1 SGHRS and CDR2 YFSETQ. The CDR3 sequence is 20 residues long. The J segment lost 0 bases and the V segment lost 4 bases, leaving 18 bases of the junction unmatched. This CDR3 is CASSLGDRTGEGQSTDTQYF. CDR3 DNA sequence: TGCGCCAGCAGCCTGGGAGATAGGACAGGGGAAGGACAAAGCACAGATACGCAGTATTTT.

The CDR3 reads CASSSPGPYEQYF. The CDR3 nucleotides read TGTGCCAGCAGTTCCCCAGGTCCCTACGAGCAGTACTTC. The V call is TRBV6-2 or TRBV6-3, the J call TRBJ2-7; the D is unclear. CDR1 is MNHEY and CDR2 is SVGEGT in the germline V gene. The CDR3 is 13 residues long. The V and J ends lost 4 bases and 2 bases respectively, with 9 bases between them.

The genes are TRBV5-6 and TRBJ2-1, with 8 bases identical to TRBD1. Germline values: CDR1 SGHDT, CDR2 YYEEEE. The ends lost 6 bases at V and 4 bases at J; junction bases unmatched: 15. The CDR3 has 17 residues. CDR3 nucleotide sequence: TGTGCCAGCAACTCTAACAGGGGGTTACCTTCATACAATGAGCAGTTCTTC. It yields the protein CASNSNRGLPSYNEQFF.

The rearrangement joins TRBV27 to TRBJ2-7, with 7 positions matching TRBD2. Per the germline V gene, CDR1 is MNHEY and CDR2 is SMNVEV (reference sequence). V was clipped by 2 bases and J by 0 bases; unmatched bases: 4. This CDR3 region has 15 residues. CDR3 in amino acids: CASSLIGGSSYEQYF. The CDR3 DNA follows: TGTGCCAGCAGTTTAATTGGCGGGAGCTCCTACGAGCAGTACTTC.

The rearrangement uses TRBV6-5 and TRBJ1-1; 7 bases are a match to TRBD1. The CDR3 consists of 15 residues. V lost 2 bases, J lost 2 bases, and 5 bases stayed unmatched. In germline, CDR1 is MNHEY, CDR2 SVGAGI. The CDR3 protein is CASSYRGLFNTEAFF. For the CDR3, the DNA is TGTGCCAGCAGTTACAGGGGGCTATTCAACACTGAAGCTTTCTTT.

The gene calls are TRBV28 and TRBJ1-4, with 9 positions matching TRBD1. Germline CDR1 and CDR2: MDHEN and SYDVKM. The CDR3 has 15 amino acids. Unmatched junction bases numbered 6, after V lost 5 bases and J lost 5 bases. The CDR3 DNA sequence: TGTGCCAGCAGTCTTGGGACAGGGCCCAATGAAAAACTGTTTTTT. Amino acids: CASSLGTGPNEKLFF.

The gene calls are TRBV5-4 and TRBJ1-1, with TRBD1 identical over 9 bases. The CDR3 totals 14 residues. Germline CDR1 and CDR2: SGHNT and YYREEE (reference sequence). J was trimmed by 4 bases and V by 4 bases; bases with no gene match: 5. CDR3 DNA: TGTGCCAGCAGCCTGGACAGGGGAAGCACTGAAGCTTTCTTT. It translates to CASSLDRGSTEAFF.

The chain employs TRBV6-5 and TRBJ1-1; TRBD1 is a possible D gene (6 bases). Germline V gives CDR1 MNHEY, CDR2 SVGAGI. Trimming cost V 2 bases and J 5 bases, with 12 bases left between them. This CDR3 is built from 14 residues. CDR3: CASSYAGVRTEAFF. The CDR3, as DNA: TGTGCCAGCAGTTACGCAGGGGTGAGGACTGAAGCTTTCTTT.

This chain uses TRBV3-1 (or the pseudogene TRBV3-2) with TRBJ1-1; D possibly corresponds to TRBD1 (5 bases). V lost 0 bases to trimming and J lost 5 bases, with 13 bases between them. This CDR3 has 15 amino acids. Germline V CDR1 and CDR2: LGHDT, YNNKEL (reference sequence). DNA of the CDR3: TGTGCCAGCAGCCAAGATGGGGGGACGGGGACTGAAGCTTTCTTT. Amino acid sequence: CASSQDGGTGTEAFF.